Listed here are 17 T cell receptor beta chains from one sample, sequenced in a study of CD8 T cells in Susac syndrome. An amount of RNA that ranged from roughly 0.45 to 1 ug was reverse transcribed with random hexamers. TCRdb reprocessed the immunoSEQ multiplex PCR reads with MiXCR, giving one entry per CDR3 protein. The data contain some 50,000 distinct CDR3 sequences, roughly 94% of them singletons. The sequencing sample was made of CD8+ T cells from PBMCs. The source is a human donor with Susac syndrome.

CDR3 nucleotides: TGTGCCAGTAGCGTGGAGGGGCGATCTGGGGCCAACGTCCTGACTTTC. Encoded protein: CASSVEGRSGANVLTF. This rearrangement joins TRBV19 to TRBJ2-6; maybe TRBD2 (6 bases). Deletions cut 6 bases from V and 1 base from J, with 13 bases between. CDR1 is LNHDA and CDR2 is SQIVND in the germline V gene (reference sequence). The CDR3 contains 16 residues.

The chain recombines TRBV20-1 with TRBJ2-2; D not resolved. CDR3 size: 14 residues. The germline CDR1 and CDR2 sequences are DFQATT and SNEGSKA (reference sequence). Deletions cut 3 bases from V and 1 base from J, with 9 bases between. CDR3 nucleotides: TGCAGTGCTAGTGGGCAGTGGAACACCGGGGAGCTGTTTTTT. Translated, it gives CSASGQWNTGELFF.

The chain couples TRBV2 to TRBJ2-1; D possibly corresponds to TRBD1 (6 bases). Germline-derived CDR1 and CDR2 are SNHLY and FYNNEI. Between the trimmed V and J ends, which lost 6 bases and 13 bases, there was a span of 10 bases. This CDR3 contains 10 residues. In DNA form, the CDR3 reads TGTGCCAGCAGAGGGACAATTCAGTTCTTC. This sequence encodes CASRGTIQFF.

The V call is TRBV4-3, the J call TRBJ2-3; TRBD2 aligns across 9 bases. This CDR3 is built from 18 residues. Germline CDR1 and CDR2: LGHNA and YSLEER. V lost 3 bases, J lost 1 base, and 11 bases stayed unmatched. This chain's CDR3 is CASSHFTSGGQGTDTQYF. CDR3 DNA sequence: TGCGCCAGCAGCCATTTTACGAGCGGGGGGCAAGGCACAGATACGCAGTATTTT.

This chain connects TRBV2 to TRBJ2-3; TRBD2 matches 8 bases. The germline gives CDR1 SNHLY, CDR2 FYNNEI. The CDR3 is made up of 17 amino acids. The trim removed 4 bases at V and 2 bases at J, leaving 11 bases unmatched. The chain's CDR3 is CASSVWLAGYHTDTQYF. As DNA, the CDR3 is TGTGCCAGCAGTGTGTGGCTAGCGGGCTATCACACAGATACGCAGTATTTT.

This sequence joins TRBV24-1 and TRBJ2-2; tentatively, D is TRBD1 or TRBD2 (5 bases each). Germline V gene data show CDR1 as KGHDR and CDR2 as SFDVKD. The CDR3 covers 14 residues. Trimming stripped 7 bases from V and 2 bases from J, with 10 bases between. CDR3: CATSSRDNTGELFF. CDR3 DNA: TGTGCCACCAGCAGCCGGGACAACACCGGGGAGCTGTTTTTT.

V and J are TRBV5-6 and TRBJ1-2; D is possibly TRBD1 (5 bases). With 1 base removed from V and 4 bases from J, the gap between germline ends came to 14 bases. There are 15 residues in the CDR3. The V gene's germline CDR1 is SGHDT and CDR2 YYEEEE. The CDR3 sequence: CASSLTARATYGYTF. CDR3 coding DNA: TGTGCCAGCAGCTTGACCGCCAGGGCAACCTATGGCTACACCTTC.

V usage is TRBV12-3 or TRBV12-4 and J usage is TRBJ1-3; tentative D call: TRBD1 (5 bases). Trimming took 6 bases from V and 3 from J, leaving 12 bases between them. The CDR3 is 14 amino acids. The CDR3 DNA sequence: TGTGCCAGCAGCCCCGGGACGGTTGGAAACACCATATATTTT. It yields the protein CASSPGTVGNTIYF.

The chain combines TRBV5-1 with TRBJ2-1; TRBD2 aligns across 11 bases. With 2 bases clipped from V and 9 bases from J, the junction kept 16 bases outside the gene matches. Germline lookup yields CDR1 SGHRS and CDR2 YFSETQ. The CDR3 is 18 amino acids. The CDR3 DNA reads as TGCGCCAGCAGCTTACCGATAGCGGGGGGGCCGGGGCAAGCTGAGCAGTTCTTC. This codes for CASSLPIAGGPGQAEQFF.

The chain couples TRBV30 to TRBJ1-5; unclear D gene. Looked up from germline, CDR1 is GTSNPN and CDR2 is SVGIG (reference sequence). The V end was cut by 0 bases, the J end by 0 bases, with 3 bases between. CDR3 length: 13 residues. For the CDR3, the DNA is TGTGCCTGGAGTGTACCTAGCAATCAGCCCCAGCATTTT. Protein: CAWSVPSNQPQHF.

V is TRBV19 and J is TRBJ1-5; 9 bases match TRBD1. Germline V lookup: CDR1 LNHDA, CDR2 SQIVND (reference sequence). V lost 5 bases and J lost 4; bases outside the gene matches: 3. This CDR3 spans 14 amino acids. The CDR3 loop is CASSSDRGNQPQHF. The DNA for the CDR3 is TGTGCCAGTAGTTCGGACAGGGGTAATCAGCCCCAGCATTTT.

The chain has TRBV18 and TRBJ2-7, with D unclear. This CDR3 spans 14 amino acids. With 0 bases removed from V and 7 bases from J, the gap between germline ends came to 13 bases. Germline V gives CDR1 KGHSH, CDR2 LQKENI. The DNA for the CDR3 is TGTGCCAGCTCACCACCCGCAGCCGGCGGAGAGCAGTACTTC. Translated: CASSPPAAGGEQYF.

The V and J genes are TRBV3-1 and TRBJ2-2; D is undetermined. V was clipped by 0 bases and J by 2 bases, with 16 bases between them. From germline, CDR1 is LGHDT and CDR2 YNNKEL (reference sequence). The CDR3 totals 18 residues. CDR3 nucleotides: TGTGCCAGCAGCCAAGATCGGCAGAAGCTAATTAACACCGGGGAGCTGTTTTTT. It is translated as CASSQDRQKLINTGELFF. Complete variable domain (other parts from reference TRBV3-1 and TRBJ2-2): DTAVSQTPKYLVTQMGNDKSIKCEQNLGHDTMYWYKQDSKKFLKIMFSYNNKELIINETVPNRFSPKSPDKAHLNLHINSLELGDSAVYFCASSQDRQKLINTGELFFGEGSRLTVL.

V and J are TRBV11-2 and TRBJ1-1, with 7 bases that match TRBD1. After removal of 1 base from V and 4 bases from J, the junction contained 21 bases not matched to a gene. CDR3 length: 20 residues. Germline V gives CDR1 SGHAT, CDR2 FQNNGV. CDR3 sequence reads: CASSLGGDSSIVAGGTEAFF. Written as DNA, the CDR3 is TGTGCCAGCAGCTTAGGGGGGGACTCATCAATTGTGGCAGGGGGCACTGAAGCTTTCTTT. Full variable domain (missing parts from reference TRBV11-2 and TRBJ1-1): EAGVAQSPRYKIIEKRQSVAFWCNPISGHATLYWYQQILGQGPKLLIQFQNNGVVDDSQLPKDRFSAERLKGVDSTLKIQPAKLEDSAVYLCASSLGGDSSIVAGGTEAFFGQGTRLTVV.

The V gene is TRBV6-5, the J gene TRBJ1-1; D gene unclear. With 6 bases removed from V and 0 bases from J, the gap between germline ends came to 14 bases. Germline values: CDR1 MNHEY, CDR2 SVGAGI. The CDR3 is made up of 15 amino acids. The CDR3 spells CASRNQAEMNTEAFF. The CDR3 region has the DNA TGTGCCAGCAGAAACCAGGCAGAGATGAACACTGAAGCTTTCTTT.

The gene calls are TRBV9 and TRBJ2-1, with D hard to call. Germline V gives CDR1 SGDLS, CDR2 YYNGEE. With 4 bases removed from V and 7 bases from J, the gap between germline ends came to 12 bases. This CDR3 has 13 residues. The CDR3: CASSPGAANEQFF. DNA of the CDR3: TGTGCCAGCAGCCCTGGCGCGGCGAATGAGCAGTTCTTC.

This clonotype has a single count. V and J are TRBV12-3 or TRBV12-4 and TRBJ2-5, with 10 positions matching TRBD1. The V segment lost 3 bases and the J segment 5 bases; nucleotides outside the gene matches: 9. This CDR3 has 16 residues. CDR3 amino acids: CASSFWDRGQKETQYF. The CDR3 DNA reads as TGTGCCAGCAGTTTTTGGGACAGGGGCCAAAAGGAGACCCAGTACTTC.